The 32 T cell receptor beta chains in this list originate from one sample, sequenced in a study of blood T cells in healthy people across ages. Combining a sample-barcoded 5' primer with a J-beta primer mix, a second PCR ran for roughly 6 to 12 cycles. A single record per CDR3 protein comes from TCRdb applying MiXCR to the 5' RACE reads. The top ten hold roughly 22% of the sample, which has approximately 800,000 distinct CDR3 sequences, 58% seen once. Sequences were obtained from blood. The receptors originated from a young man in good health.

The chain carries TRBV9 and TRBJ2-7, with 13 bases that match TRBD2. CDR3 length: 17 amino acids. V dropped 4 bases and J dropped 0; count of bases not matched to a gene: 7. Germline lookup yields CDR1 SGDLS and CDR2 YYNGEE. CDR3 region: CASSKGLAGFSSYEQYF. CDR3 nucleotide sequence: TGTGCCAGCAGCAAGGGACTAGCGGGATTTAGCTCCTACGAGCAGTACTTC. The variable domain in full, with the rest retrieved from reference TRBV9 and TRBJ2-7, is DSGVTQTPKHLITATGQRVTLRCSPRSGDLSVYWYQQSLDQGLQFLIQYYNGEERAKGNILERFSAQQFPDLHSELNLSSLELGDSALYFCASSKGLAGFSSYEQYFGPGTRLTVT.

This chain joins TRBV7-2 and TRBJ2-1; D unclear. CDR1 is SGHTA and CDR2 is FQGNSA in the germline V gene. Trimming took 1 base from V and 0 from J, leaving 7 bases between them. The CDR3 is 15 residues long. In DNA form, the CDR3 reads TGTGCCAGCAGCTTAGGGCATTTCTCCTACAATGAGCAGTTCTTC. Protein sequence: CASSLGHFSYNEQFF. The entire variable domain, with the rest obtained from reference TRBV7-2 and TRBJ2-1, is as follows: GAGVSQSPSNKVTEKGKDVELRCDPISGHTALYWYRQSLGQGLEFLIYFQGNSAPDKSGLPSDRFSAERTGGSVSTLTIQRTQQEDSAVYLCASSLGHFSYNEQFFGPGTRLTVL.

The genes are TRBV29-1 and TRBJ2-3; TRBD1 might be the D (5 bases). From germline, CDR1 is SQVTM and CDR2 ANQGSEA. The ends were cut back, 7 bases at V and 9 bases at J, with 11 bases in the middle. This CDR3 region has 10 residues. The CDR3 DNA is TGCAGCGGCGAGAAGGGGACGCAGTATTTT. Protein sequence: CSGEKGTQYF.

Comments on this clonotype: A junction end diverges from the germline sequence, so it may reflect a read error. The genes are TRBV20-1 and TRBJ1-2, with 7 bases matching TRBD1. The CDR3 has 13 amino acids. Looked up from germline, CDR1 is DFQATT and CDR2 is SNEGSKA (reference sequence). The CDR3 DNA reads as TGCAGTGCGAGAGCCGGGACAGCCTATGGCTACACCTTC. Amino acid sequence: CSARAGTAYGYTF.

V usage is TRBV20-1 and J usage is TRBJ2-1; D unclear. The CDR3 extends over 12 amino acids. The V end was cut by 6 bases, the J end by 6 bases, with 12 bases between. Germline V gives CDR1 DFQATT, CDR2 SNEGSKA (reference sequence). The CDR3 reads CSADARSNEQFF. CDR3 bases: TGCAGTGCCGACGCCCGCAGCAATGAGCAGTTCTTC.

J is TRBJ2-4 and V is TRBV6-2 or TRBV6-3, with 8 bases aligning to TRBD2. The DNA matches TRBJ2-7 better at its end, which makes the J call doubtful. The germline V gene has CDR1 MNHEY and CDR2 SVGEGT. This CDR3 has 14 residues. The CDR3 protein is CASRKSGSPYEQYF. The CDR3 DNA reads as TGTGCCAGCAGAAAGAGCGGGAGTCCCTACGAGCAGTACTTC.

The genes are TRBV27 and TRBJ2-7, with D tentatively TRBD2 (6 bases). Germline-derived CDR1 and CDR2 are MNHEY and SMNVEV (reference sequence). V lost 6 bases to trimming and J lost 3 bases, with 18 bases between them. The CDR3 has 15 amino acids. The DNA of the CDR3 is TGTGCCAGCAGCTCTAAGGCCGGGAGAGGCTACGAGCAGTACTTC. Protein product: CASSSKAGRGYEQYF.

The gene calls are TRBV7-9 and TRBJ2-3; 8 nucleotides agree with TRBD2. Germline V lookup: CDR1 SEHNR, CDR2 FQNEAQ (reference sequence). J lost 1 base, V lost 4 bases, and 7 bases had no gene match. The CDR3 loop spans 16 amino acids. The CDR3 is CASSSPPSGRTDTQYF. In DNA, the CDR3 is TGTGCCAGCAGCTCCCCTCCTAGCGGGCGCACAGATACGCAGTATTTT.

V usage is TRBV21-1 and J usage is TRBJ2-7; the table's TRBD1 call for D was not verified on the DNA. TRBV21-1 is reported as a pseudogene. The length of the CDR3 is 15 residues. CDR3 DNA sequence: TGTGCCAGCAGCAAGGGCGGACTGCTCCCCTACGAGCAGTACTTC. Translation gives CASSKGGLLPYEQYF.

This chain uses TRBV5-1 with TRBJ2-3; 8 bases map to TRBD2. The CDR3 extends over 14 amino acids. The germline V gene has CDR1 SGHRS and CDR2 YFSETQ. V lost 4 bases, J lost 2 bases, and 3 bases stayed unmatched. CDR3 loop: CASSIGLATDTQYF. CDR3 DNA: TGCGCCAGCAGCATAGGACTAGCCACAGATACGCAGTATTTT. The variable domain in full, completed from reference TRBV5-1 and TRBJ2-3, reads KAGVTQTPRYLIKTRGQQVTLSCSPISGHRSVSWYQQTPGQGLQFLFEYFSETQRNKGNFPGRFSGRQFSNSRSEMNVSTLELGDSALYLCASSIGLATDTQYFGPGTRLTVL.

The CDR3 sequence is CASQRTTNEKLFF. CDR3 sequence (DNA): TGTGCCAGCCAGAGAACAACTAATGAAAAACTGTTTTTT. The rearrangement uses TRBV7-2 and TRBJ1-4; the D is unclear. CDR1 is SGHTA and CDR2 is FQGNSA in the germline V gene. The CDR3 runs 13 residues. The V end was cut by 8 bases, the J end by 0 bases, with 7 bases between.

The chain is built from TRBV7-2 and TRBJ2-7; 9 nucleotides line up with TRBD1. The CDR3 is made up of 16 amino acids. J gave up 5 bases and V 5 bases, and 13 bases lay outside the gene matches. Germline CDR1 SGHTA, CDR2 FQGNSA. CDR3 amino acids: CASSRSSRDRAHEQYF. The DNA of the CDR3 is TGTGCCAGCAGCCGGAGTTCTCGGGACAGGGCCCACGAGCAGTACTTC.

This clonotype showed up just a few times. V is TRBV12-3 or TRBV12-4 and J is TRBJ1-1, with D uncertain. Trimming left V 4 bases short and J 1 base short, with 7 bases between. This CDR3 has 13 residues. The CDR3 region has the DNA TGTGCCAGCAGTTGGGCGGCGAACACTGAAGCTTTCTTT. This translates into CASSWAANTEAFF.

This clonotype has more than one count but fewer than ten. The chain uses TRBV15 and TRBJ2-7; D is uncertain. Germline loops: CDR1 LNHNV, CDR2 YYDKDF (reference sequence). Trimming took off 3 bases at V and 3 bases at J, with 9 bases between the two ends. The CDR3 extends over 13 amino acids. Here the CDR3 reads CATSRYSYYEQYF. Here the CDR3 DNA reads TGTGCCACCAGCAGGTACAGCTACTACGAGCAGTACTTC.

J is TRBJ2-3 and V is TRBV28; D gene ambiguous. Trimming took off 8 bases at V and 0 bases at J, with 9 bases between the two ends. CDR1 is MDHEN, CDR2 SYDVKM, per germline. The CDR3 sequence is 13 residues long. In DNA, the CDR3 is TGTGCCAGCTCTGGTCCTAGCACAGATACGCAGTATTTT. Its protein product is CASSGPSTDTQYF.

The chain recombines TRBV29-1 with TRBJ2-5; no reliable D call. Trimming stripped 6 bases from V and 0 bases from J, with 2 bases between. There are 10 residues in the CDR3. Germline loops: CDR1 SQVTM, CDR2 ANQGSEA. The CDR3 sequence is CSVDQETQYF. The CDR3 bases are TGCAGCGTAGACCAAGAGACCCAGTACTTC.

This clonotype was detected only a few times. J is TRBJ2-5 and V is TRBV2, with 7 bases that match TRBD1. CDR1 and CDR2 (germline): SNHLY, FYNNEI. The CDR3 is 16 residues long. Germline trimming cut 2 bases from V and 2 bases from J; bases unmatched to any gene: 8. DNA for the CDR3: TGTGCCAGCAGTGAATGGATTTGGACAGGACAAGAGACCCAGTACTTC. It yields the protein CASSEWIWTGQETQYF.

Of note for this clonotype: The junction shows a germline mismatch at one end, possibly a read error. The chain recombines TRBV15 with TRBJ2-1, with 14 nucleotides matching TRBD2. This CDR3 has 17 amino acids. The germline gives CDR1 LNHNV, CDR2 YYDKDF (reference sequence). The CDR3 loop reads CATGRGTSGSTEAEQFF. In DNA, the CDR3 is TGTGCCACCGGCAGAGGGACTAGCGGGAGTACTGAGGCTGAGCAGTTCTTC. Supplemented by reference TRBV15 and TRBJ2-1, the full variable domain reads DAMVIQNPRYQVTQFGKPVTLSCSQTLNHNVMYWYQQKSSQAPKLLFHYYDKDFNNEADTPDNFQSRRPNTSFCFLDIRSPGLGDTAMYLCATGRGTSGSTEAEQFFGPGTRLTVL.

V is TRBV20-1 and J is TRBJ2-1, with TRBD2 identical over 7 bases. Germline-derived CDR1 and CDR2 are DFQATT and SNEGSKA (reference sequence). There are 17 residues in the CDR3. V lost 0 bases, J lost 0 bases, and 8 bases stayed unmatched. CDR3: CSARDQRGGSSYNEQFF. In DNA, the CDR3 is TGCAGTGCTAGAGACCAGCGGGGCGGGAGCTCCTACAATGAGCAGTTCTTC.

A few counts support this clonotype. The chain combines TRBV7-2 with TRBJ2-4; D not resolved. The DNA matches TRBJ2-7 better at its end, which makes the J call doubtful. Germline CDR1 reads SGHTA; CDR2 reads FQGNSA. This CDR3 contains 12 residues. The CDR3 nucleotides are TGTGCCAGCAGCTTGACATTCTACGAGCAGTACTTC. This gives the protein CASSLTFYEQYF.

The genes are TRBV27 and TRBJ1-2; TRBD1 aligns across 7 bases. Looked up from germline, CDR1 is MNHEY and CDR2 is SMNVEV (reference sequence). The J segment lost 4 bases and the V segment lost 4 bases, leaving 3 bases of the junction unmatched. This CDR3 contains 13 residues. CDR3 coding DNA: TGTGCCAGCAGTTGGGGACAGAGCTATGGCTACACCTTC. Translation: CASSWGQSYGYTF.

This clonotype has a handful of counts. CDR3 residues: CASSLSPGRETQYF. CDR3 coding DNA: TGCGCCAGCAGCTTGAGTCCGGGCAGAGAGACCCAGTACTTC. V and J are TRBV5-1 and TRBJ2-5; D gene uncertain. CDR1 is SGHRS, CDR2 YFSETQ, per germline. The CDR3 extends over 14 amino acids. Trimming removed 1 base at V and 4 bases at J, with 11 bases between.

This clonotype is a singleton in its sample. The genes are TRBV13 and TRBJ2-1; possible D gene TRBD2, 6 bases. The DNA end is more similar to TRBJ2-7, so the J call may be wrong. This CDR3 has 17 amino acids. Per germline, CDR1 PRHDT and CDR2 FYEKMQ (reference sequence). The CDR3 nucleotides read TGTGCCAGCAGCTCCCACGACGGAGGGACTGGCGACTACGAGCAGTACTTC. Protein product: CASSSHDGGTGDYEQYF.

This clonotype was seen once. The chain carries TRBV2 and TRBJ2-1, with TRBD1 matching over 8 bases. CDR1 is SNHLY, CDR2 FYNNEI, per germline. The J segment lost 6 bases and the V segment lost 6 bases, leaving 10 bases of the junction unmatched. The CDR3 spans 15 residues. The CDR3, as DNA: TGTGCCAGCAGAGATACACGGACAGGGATCAATGAGCAGTTCTTC. This translates into CASRDTRTGINEQFF.

V and J are TRBV11-2 and TRBJ2-3; TRBD2 aligns across 12 bases. J was trimmed by 7 bases and V by 4 bases; bases with no gene match: 6. Germline assignment: CDR1 SGHAT and CDR2 FQNNGV. There are 15 residues in the CDR3. CDR3 nucleotide sequence: TGTGCCAGCAGCTGCACTAGCGGGGGGACCTATACGCAGTATTTT. Encoded protein: CASSCTSGGTYTQYF.

V and J are TRBV7-2 and TRBJ1-2, with D perhaps matching TRBD1 (6 bases). The V gene's germline CDR1 is SGHTA and CDR2 FQGNSA. The CDR3 consists of 13 residues. The V end lost 3 bases, the J end lost 7 bases, and 12 bases lay between the germline ends. The CDR3 region is CASSLAGAGGYTF. CDR3 DNA: TGTGCCAGCAGCTTGGCAGGGGCTGGTGGCTACACCTTC.

V usage is TRBV6-2 or TRBV6-3 and J usage is TRBJ2-1; 13 bases fit TRBD2. CDR1 and CDR2 from the germline V gene are MNHEY and SVGEGT. The CDR3 totals 15 residues. Germline trimming cut 5 bases from V and 6 bases from J; bases unmatched to any gene: 4. As DNA, the CDR3 is TGTGCCAGCAGTAAACTAGCGGGAGGGGCCAATGAGCAGTTCTTC. Protein product: CASSKLAGGANEQFF.

The chain employs TRBV6-1 and TRBJ2-3; TRBD1 is a possible D gene (6 bases). Trimming left V 7 bases short and J 2 bases short, with 10 bases between. Germline V gives CDR1 MNHNS, CDR2 SASEGT. This CDR3 spans 13 amino acids. The chain's CDR3 is CASNDRFTDTQYF. For the CDR3, the DNA is TGTGCCAGCAACGACAGGTTCACAGATACGCAGTATTTT.

A single count supports this clonotype. The chain is built from TRBV20-1 and TRBJ2-3, with TRBD2 matching 8 bases. The CDR3 extends over 14 amino acids. Germline CDR1 and CDR2: DFQATT and SNEGSKA (reference sequence). Trimming at V came to 4 bases and at J to 2 bases, leaving 5 bases not matched to a gene. CDR3 nucleotides: TGCAGTGCTAATAGCGGGGCAAACACAGATACGCAGTATTTT. Translated: CSANSGANTDTQYF.

The gene calls are TRBV20-1 and TRBJ2-7; the match to TRBD2 covers 8 bases. V trimming: 7 bases; J trimming: 3 bases; junction bases outside the gene matches: 8. This CDR3 region has 13 residues. Germline-derived CDR1 and CDR2 are DFQATT and SNEGSKA (reference sequence). DNA of the CDR3: TGCAGTGTCTTAGCGGGAACGTACTACGAGCAGTACTTC. Translating gives CSVLAGTYYEQYF.

This chain joins TRBV29-1 and TRBJ2-4; 13 bases align to TRBD2. The J call may not be correct, given that the DNA end is closer to TRBJ2-7. Germline V gives CDR1 SQVTM, CDR2 ANQGSEA. This CDR3 has 14 amino acids. The CDR3 region is CSVARTSGSYEQYF. The CDR3 nucleotides are TGCAGCGTGGCGAGGACTAGCGGGAGTTACGAGCAGTACTTC.

The gene calls are TRBV14 and TRBJ2-7; D assignment may be TRBD1 or TRBD2 (5 bases each). Germline CDR1 SGHDN, CDR2 FVKESK. The CDR3 has 15 residues. With 0 bases removed from V and 2 bases from J, the gap between germline ends came to 11 bases. The CDR3 here is CASSQDWDPPYEQYF. The CDR3 DNA is TGTGCCAGCAGCCAAGATTGGGACCCGCCCTACGAGCAGTACTTC.